This T cell receptor (beta chain) was sequenced in a study of cytomegalovirus exposure and HLA in healthy donors. Study results and caveats: Follow-up analysis seemed to connect common viral pathogens with several of the most significant clusters identified. In all likelihood, a cluster of highly shared sequence variants was a sequencing artifact. TCR beta V- and J-gene trimming, according to a later analysis, was linked to a missense DCLRE1C variant.

Germline V gives CDR1 SEHNR, CDR2 FQNEAQ (reference sequence). V lost 0 bases, J lost 7 bases, and 7 bases lay in between. The CDR3 runs 12 residues. As regards this clone: The antigen is undetermined.

A multiplex PCR was run with 60 Vbeta primers and 13 Jbeta primers. Produced via immunoSEQ multiplex PCR; TCRdb's table is partial and in-frame only. The profile shows about 190,000 clones, over 75% of them singletons. The sequenced sample was PBMCs. The TCR was taken from a man aged 18 to 30 in good health and CMV-seronegative. The chain couples TRBV7-9 to TRBJ2-7; a weak D match, TRBD2 (5 bases). The CDR3 coding sequence is TGTGCCAGCAGCTTAGCTCCGGGGGAGCAGTACTTC. It yields the protein CASSLAPGEQYF.